Listed below are T cell receptor beta chains from one sample, sequenced in a study of vaccination effects on CD4 cells after COVID-19. What these receptors recognize is not known. Profiling relied on immunoSEQ multiplex PCR, and the TCRdb table lists in-frame clones only, not all of them. Found here are 70,000 to 95,000 clones, 60% to 85% of them singletons; the top ten hold 1.1%. The specimen was CD4+ T cells from PBMCs cultured with HCoV-OC43 spike peptides, collected after COVID-19 vaccination. These receptors all stem from a human donor who received a COVID-19 vaccine. The CDR3 runs from the conserved cysteine through the conserved F or W. Each record gives: CDR3 length, J gene, D gene, V gene, clone size, CDR3 DNA, CDR3 protein. A D gene is named only where the DNA matches it firmly. Expanded clones are given a class, and other clones once, few, many or no size at all.

>15|TRBJ2-1|TRBD2|TRBV7-2|few
TGTGCCAGCATCCTTAGCGGGGGGGTTTACAATGAGCAGTTCTTC
CASILSGGVYNEQFF
>16|TRBJ1-3|.|TRBV10-3|.
TGTGCCACAAGACCCACCACGGGGCGCTCTGGAAACACCATATATTTT
CATRPTTGRSGNTIYF
>17|TRBJ2-1|.|TRBV7-6|once
TGTGCCAGCAGCTTAGGTTCTCTGGGGCCCCCAATCGATGAGCAGTTCTTC
CASSLGSLGPPIDEQFF
>15|TRBJ1-2|TRBD1|TRBV30|.
TGTGCCTGGGTACCGGGACAGGGTTTGAACTATGGCTACACCTTC
CAWVPGQGLNYGYTF
>16|TRBJ2-5|.|TRBV18|.
TGTGCCAGCTCACCCCGAGGATCGGGGGCGGGAGAGACCCAGTACTTC
CASSPRGSGAGETQYF
>16|TRBJ1-1|.|TRBV4-2|.
TGTGCCAGCAGCCAAGATTGGGGACAAAGGAACACTGAAGCTTTCTTT
CASSQDWGQRNTEAFF
>17|TRBJ2-1|TRBD2|TRBV5-1|.
TGCGCCAGCAGCTTGGTTTCTAGCGGGGGCCTCTACAATGAGCAGTTCTTC
CASSLVSSGGLYNEQFF
>18|TRBJ1-2|.|TRBV19|.
TGTGCCAGTATCTCACCGGGTCCCATTCTTCGAGGGATCTATGGCTACACCTTC
CASISPGPILRGIYGYTF
>15|TRBJ1-4|TRBD1|TRBV3-1/TRBV3-2|.
TGTGCCAGCAGCCCGAGGACAGGTCAATACGAGAAACTGTTTTTT
CASSPRTGQYEKLFF
>11|TRBJ2-3|.|TRBV30|.
TGTGCCTGGAGTTCTAAGGTTACGCAGTATTTT
CAWSSKVTQYF
>13|TRBJ2-2|.|TRBV30|few
TGTGCCTGGAGATTTGGGAACACCGGGGAGCTGTTTTTT
CAWRFGNTGELFF
>14|TRBJ1-1|.|TRBV7-9|.
TGTGCCAGCAGCTTAAACGGCGGGAACACTGAAGCTTTCTTT
CASSLNGGNTEAFF
>14|TRBJ1-1|TRBD1|TRBV5-1|.
TGCGCCAGCACCTTAGGGACAGGGAACACTGAAGCTTTCTTT
CASTLGTGNTEAFF
>15|TRBJ1-4|.|TRBV7-9|.
TGTGCCAGCAGCTTAGGGGAGACGGGAAATGAAAAACTGTTTTTT
CASSLGETGNEKLFF
>15|TRBJ1-1|TRBD1|TRBV28|.
TGTGCCAGCAGGGCCAGGGACAGGCTGAACACTGAAGCTTTCTTT
CASRARDRLNTEAFF
>16|TRBJ2-2|TRBD2|TRBV5-4|.
TGTGCCAGCAGCTTACAACGACTAGCAACCCCCGGGGAGCTGTTTTTT
CASSLQRLATPGELFF
>13|TRBJ2-3|.|TRBV12-3/TRBV12-4|once
TGTGCCAGCAGTTTGGACAGCACAGATACGCAGTATTTT
CASSLDSTDTQYF
>16|TRBJ1-1|.|TRBV15|.
TGTGCCACCAGCAGAGCTTCACTGGAGGTTAGAGCCGAAGCTTTCTTT
CATSRASLEVRAEAFF
>16|TRBJ2-1|TRBD2|TRBV15|.
TGTGCCACCAGCTCGCGACTAGCGGGCCCCTACAATGAGCAGTTCTTC
CATSSRLAGPYNEQFF
>13|TRBJ2-3|.|TRBV5-1|.
TGCGCCAGCAGTCGCGATAGCACAGATACGCAGTATTTT
CASSRDSTDTQYF
>12|TRBJ1-2|TRBD1|TRBV28|.
TGTGCCAGCAGCCTAGGACAGGGGGGCTACACCTTC
CASSLGQGGYTF
>11|TRBJ1-2|TRBD1|TRBV2|few
TGTGCCAGCAATGGACAGGGGAGCTACACCTTC
CASNGQGSYTF
>12|TRBJ2-3|.|TRBV5-5|.
TGTGCCAGCAGCTTGGAGGCGGATACGCAGTATTTT
CASSLEADTQYF
>14|TRBJ2-5|TRBD2|TRBV9|.
TGTGCCAGCACCCGACTAGCGCAGGGAGAGACCCAGTACTTC
CASTRLAQGETQYF
>15|TRBJ2-5|TRBD2|TRBV9|.
TGTGCCAGCAGCGTATCTAGCGGGGGGATGGAGACCCAGTACTTC
CASSVSSGGMETQYF
>16|TRBJ2-1|.|TRBV10-1|.
TGCGCCAGCAGCGTAACGATTCTCGTGGGGGGCCATGAGCAGTTCTTC
CASSVTILVGGHEQFF
>14|TRBJ2-6|.|TRBV5-5|.
TGTGCCAGCAGCTTCCTCTCTGGGGCCAACGTCCTGACTTTC
CASSFLSGANVLTF
>14|TRBJ1-4|TRBD1|TRBV28|.
TGTGCCAGCAGTTTGACAGGGGGCCTGGAAAAACTGTTTTTT
CASSLTGGLEKLFF
>16|TRBJ1-2|.|TRBV9|.
TGTGCCAGCAGCCCACCTACAGGGATCGGGGGCTATGGCTACACCTTC
CASSPPTGIGGYGYTF
>19|TRBJ2-6|.|TRBV18|.
TGTGCCAGCTCGACCGTTCCGATAGTGACTTTCCCTGGGGCCAACGTCCTGACTTTC
CASSTVPIVTFPGANVLTF
>16|TRBJ1-4|.|TRBV5-1|.
TGCGCCAGCAGCTTGGTCCCCTTGGACATGTACGAAAAACTGTTTTTT
CASSLVPLDMYEKLFF
>14|TRBJ2-5|.|TRBV25-1|once
TGTGCCAGCAGTGAACACGGAGCCCAAGAGACCCAGTACTTC
CASSEHGAQETQYF
>14|TRBJ1-1|.|TRBV2|once
TGTGCCAGCAGTCCTCTGGTGGGGAACACTGAAGCTTTCTTT
CASSPLVGNTEAFF
>13|TRBJ1-1|.|TRBV11-2|.
TGTGCCAGCAGCTTAGTAGGTAGTAGTGAAGCTTTCTTT
CASSLVGSSEAFF
>16|TRBJ2-2|TRBD1|TRBV9|few
TGTGCCAGCAGCGACCTCACAGGGGGATCCACCGGGGAGCTGTTTTTT
CASSDLTGGSTGELFF
>14|TRBJ1-1|.|TRBV3-1/TRBV3-2|.
TGTGCCAGCAGCCGATGGACAGAAGACACTGAAGCTTTCTTT
CASSRWTEDTEAFF
>17|TRBJ1-6|TRBD1|TRBV3-1/TRBV3-2|.
TGTGCCAGCAGCCAAACGGGGACAGGCCCACTAAATTCACCCCTCCACTTT
CASSQTGTGPLNSPLHF
>15|TRBJ1-2|TRBD1|TRBV5-1|few
TGCGCCAGCAGCTTACCCGGGACAGCTAACTATGGCTACACCTTC
CASSLPGTANYGYTF
>16|TRBJ1-5|TRBD1|TRBV19|.
TGTGCCAGTAGTGAATCCGGGACAGGGTTACGTCAGCCCCAGCATTTT
CASSESGTGLRQPQHF
>15|TRBJ1-4|TRBD1|TRBV9|few
TGTGCCAGCAGCCCCCGACAACAGGGGTTTGAAAAACTGTTTTTT
CASSPRQQGFEKLFF
>16|TRBJ2-5|.|TRBV24-1|.
TGTGCCACCAGTGATCCTCGGGGGCTAGATCAAGAGACCCAGTACTTC
CATSDPRGLDQETQYF
>16|TRBJ1-4|.|TRBV2|.
TGTGCCAGCAGTCTACAGCCGTTAGGGACTAATGAAAAACTGTTTTTT
CASSLQPLGTNEKLFF
>14|TRBJ2-1|.|TRBV10-3|.
TGTGCCATCAGCCCTGGGAGCTCCTACAATGAGCAGTTCTTC
CAISPGSSYNEQFF
>13|TRBJ1-5|.|TRBV24-1|few
TGTGCCACCAGTGAACAGGGCAATCAGCCCCAGCATTTT
CATSEQGNQPQHF
>14|TRBJ1-2|.|TRBV18|.
TGTGCCACCACAGGACAGAGGGCTAACTATGGCTACACCTTC
CATTGQRANYGYTF
>16|TRBJ1-4|.|TRBV5-5|once
TGTGCCAGCAGCACTCAATTCGGGGTCGCGGAGGAAAAACTGTTTTTT
CASSTQFGVAEEKLFF
>12|TRBJ1-2|.|TRBV3-1/TRBV3-2|.
TGTGCCAGCAGCTCCTCGGGCCTGGGCTACACCTTC
CASSSSGLGYTF
>18|TRBJ2-3|.|TRBV12-5|.
TGTGCTAGTGGTTTGGGCCCTCTGGGGCCAACTAGCACAGATACGCAGTATTTT
CASGLGPLGPTSTDTQYF
>18|TRBJ2-2|TRBD2|TRBV19|.
TGTGCCAGTAGTAAAGGGAGAGGACTAGCGGGGGGGCCCGGGGAGCTGTTTTTT
CASSKGRGLAGGPGELFF
>14|TRBJ1-6|TRBD1|TRBV7-2|few
TGTGCCAGCAGCCAGGGGGAGGTACGGTCACCCCTCCACTTT
CASSQGEVRSPLHF
>15|TRBJ1-5|.|TRBV7-9|.
TGTGCCAGCAGCTTAGACGGTTTTGGGAATCAGCCCCAGCATTTT
CASSLDGFGNQPQHF
>13|TRBJ2-3|.|TRBV24-1|.
TGTGCCACCATGAGGCAGGGGACAGATACGCAGTATTTT
CATMRQGTDTQYF
>13|TRBJ1-1|TRBD1|TRBV30|.
TGTGCCTGGAGTCGGGACAGACTGACTGAAGCTTTCTTT
CAWSRDRLTEAFF